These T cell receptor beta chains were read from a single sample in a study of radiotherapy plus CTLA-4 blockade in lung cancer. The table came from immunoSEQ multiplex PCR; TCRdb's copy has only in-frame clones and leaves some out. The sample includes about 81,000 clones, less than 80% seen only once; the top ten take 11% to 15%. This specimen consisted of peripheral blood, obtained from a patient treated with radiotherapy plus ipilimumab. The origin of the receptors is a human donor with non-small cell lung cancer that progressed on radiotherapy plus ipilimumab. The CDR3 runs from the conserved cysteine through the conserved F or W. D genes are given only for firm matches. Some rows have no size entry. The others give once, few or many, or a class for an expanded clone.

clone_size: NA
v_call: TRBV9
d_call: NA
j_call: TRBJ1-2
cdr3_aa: CASSFGLRVPYGYTF
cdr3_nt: TGTGCCAGCAGCTTCGGACTCCGGGTCCCCTATGGCTACACCTTC

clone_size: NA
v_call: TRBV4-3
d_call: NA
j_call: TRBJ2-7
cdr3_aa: CASSQESTGHTYEQYF
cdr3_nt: TGCGCCAGCAGCCAAGAATCGACAGGCCATACCTACGAGCAGTACTTC

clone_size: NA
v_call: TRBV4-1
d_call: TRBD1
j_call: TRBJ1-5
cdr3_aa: CASSQDPGQGWQPQHF
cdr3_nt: TGCGCCAGCAGCCAAGATCCGGGACAGGGTTGGCAGCCCCAGCATTTT

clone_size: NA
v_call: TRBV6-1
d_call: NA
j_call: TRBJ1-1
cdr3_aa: CASSFFSRGNTEAFF
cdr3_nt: TGTGCCAGCAGTTTCTTTAGCCGGGGCAACACTGAAGCTTTCTTT

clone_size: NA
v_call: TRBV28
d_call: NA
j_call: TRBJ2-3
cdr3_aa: CASSLRQPSTDTQYF
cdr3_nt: TGTGCCAGCAGTTTACGGCAGCCTAGCACAGATACGCAGTATTTT

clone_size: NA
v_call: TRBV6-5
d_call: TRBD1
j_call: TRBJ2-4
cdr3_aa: CASRETGKDIQYF
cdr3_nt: TGTGCCAGCAGGGAGACAGGGAAAGACATTCAGTACTTC

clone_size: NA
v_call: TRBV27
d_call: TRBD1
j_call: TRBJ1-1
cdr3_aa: CASSPTGPNTEAFF
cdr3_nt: TGTGCCAGCAGCCCGACAGGGCCGAACACTGAAGCTTTCTTT

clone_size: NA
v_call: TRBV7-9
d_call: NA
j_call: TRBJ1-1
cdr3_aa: CASSPGTIEAFF
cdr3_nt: TGTGCCAGCAGCCCAGGGACAATCGAAGCTTTCTTT

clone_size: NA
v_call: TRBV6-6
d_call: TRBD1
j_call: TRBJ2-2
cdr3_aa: CASRRQGTGELFF
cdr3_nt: TGTGCCAGCAGGAGACAGGGAACCGGGGAGCTGTTTTTT

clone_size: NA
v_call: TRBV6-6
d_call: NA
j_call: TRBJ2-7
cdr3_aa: CASSYAGNYHEQYF
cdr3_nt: TGTGCCAGCAGTTACGCGGGGAATTATCACGAGCAGTACTTC

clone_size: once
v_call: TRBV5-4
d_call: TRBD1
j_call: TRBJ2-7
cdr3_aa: CASSLGQGVMRSYEQYF
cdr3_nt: TGTGCTAGCAGCTTGGGACAGGGGGTCATGAGGTCCTACGAGCAGTACTTC

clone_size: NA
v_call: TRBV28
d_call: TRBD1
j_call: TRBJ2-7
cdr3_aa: CASRAGAGGSYEQYF
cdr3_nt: TGTGCCAGCAGGGCCGGGGCAGGGGGCTCCTACGAGCAGTACTTC

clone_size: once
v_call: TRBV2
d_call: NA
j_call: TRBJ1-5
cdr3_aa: CASSEGTRTQHF
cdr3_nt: TGTGCCAGCAGTGAGGGGACGCGGACCCAGCATTTT

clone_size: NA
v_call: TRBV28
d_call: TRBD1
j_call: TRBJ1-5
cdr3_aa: CASRETGTGGGQPQHF
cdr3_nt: TGTGCCAGCAGGGAAACCGGGACAGGGGGCGGTCAGCCCCAGCATTTT

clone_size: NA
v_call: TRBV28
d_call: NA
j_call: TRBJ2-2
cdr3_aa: CASSLSGLNTGELFF
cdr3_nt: TGTGCCAGCAGTTTATCAGGACTGAACACCGGGGAGCTGTTTTTT

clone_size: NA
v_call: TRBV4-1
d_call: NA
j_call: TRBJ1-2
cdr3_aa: CASSQAGPDLTGRTF
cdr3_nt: TGCGCCAGCAGCCAAGCGGGTCCGGATCTGACGGGTCGCACCTTC

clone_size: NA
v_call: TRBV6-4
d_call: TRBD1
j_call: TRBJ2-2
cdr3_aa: CASSRGQAGELFF
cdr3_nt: TGTGCCAGCAGCCGGGGACAGGCCGGGGAGCTGTTTTTT

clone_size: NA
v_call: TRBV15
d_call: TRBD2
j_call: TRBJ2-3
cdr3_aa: CATSRAGLAGVGGDTQYF
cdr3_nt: TGTGCCACCAGCAGAGCTGGACTAGCGGGAGTGGGTGGTGATACGCAGTATTTT

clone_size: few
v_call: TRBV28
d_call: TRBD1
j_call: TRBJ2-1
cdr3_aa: CASSPNDRAYNEQFF
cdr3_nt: TGTGCCAGCAGTCCAAACGACAGGGCCTACAATGAGCAGTTCTTC

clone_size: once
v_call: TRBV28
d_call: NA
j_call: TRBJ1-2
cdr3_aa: CASSLRDYGYTF
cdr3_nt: TGTGCCAGCAGTTTAAGGGACTATGGCTACACCTTC

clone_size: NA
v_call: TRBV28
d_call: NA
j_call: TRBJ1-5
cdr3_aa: CASSGGTFSNQPQHF
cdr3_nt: TGTGCCAGCAGCGGAGGGACTTTTAGCAATCAGCCCCAGCATTTT

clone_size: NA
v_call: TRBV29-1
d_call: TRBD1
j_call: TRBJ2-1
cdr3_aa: CSVEGQGDHHEQFF
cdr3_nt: TGCAGCGTTGAAGGGCAGGGGGATCACCATGAGCAGTTCTTC

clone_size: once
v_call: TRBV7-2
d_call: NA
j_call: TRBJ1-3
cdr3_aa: CASSLGSRGRNTIYF
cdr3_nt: TGTGCCAGCAGCCTGGGTTCCAGGGGCCGAAACACCATATATTTT

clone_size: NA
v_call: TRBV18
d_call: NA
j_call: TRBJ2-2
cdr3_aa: CASSPPSRGNTGELFF
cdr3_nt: TGTGCCAGCTCACCGCCCTCGCGGGGGAACACCGGGGAGCTGTTTTTT

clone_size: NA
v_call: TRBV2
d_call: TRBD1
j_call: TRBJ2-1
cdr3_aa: CASSKPGQGHYNEQFF
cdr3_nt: TGTGCCAGCAGCAAACCGGGACAGGGGCACTACAATGAGCAGTTCTTC

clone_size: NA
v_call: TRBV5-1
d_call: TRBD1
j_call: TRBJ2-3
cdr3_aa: CASSFTGGLSTDTQYF
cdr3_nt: TGCGCCAGCAGCTTTACAGGGGGTCTAAGCACAGATACGCAGTATTTT

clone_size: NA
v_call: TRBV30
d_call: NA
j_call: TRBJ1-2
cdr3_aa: CAWSPTSSPGSHGYTF
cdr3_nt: TGTGCCTGGAGTCCGACATCTTCCCCAGGGAGCCATGGCTACACCTTC

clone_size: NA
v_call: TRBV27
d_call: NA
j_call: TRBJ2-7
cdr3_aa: CASSFLGDAPYEQYF
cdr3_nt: TGTGCCAGCAGTTTCTTAGGGGACGCCCCCTACGAGCAGTACTTC

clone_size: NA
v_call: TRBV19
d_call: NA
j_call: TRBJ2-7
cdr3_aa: CASSPSGGAYEQYF
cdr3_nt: TGTGCCAGTAGTCCCTCGGGGGGCGCCTACGAGCAGTACTTC

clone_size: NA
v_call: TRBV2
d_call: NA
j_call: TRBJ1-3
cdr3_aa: CASSESRGSGNTIYF
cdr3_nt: TGTGCCAGCAGTGAGTCGCGGGGCTCTGGAAACACCATATATTTT

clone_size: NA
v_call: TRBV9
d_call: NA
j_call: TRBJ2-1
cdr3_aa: CASSVGQGSDEQFF
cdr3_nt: TGTGCCAGCAGCGTAGGCCAGGGGAGCGATGAGCAGTTCTTC

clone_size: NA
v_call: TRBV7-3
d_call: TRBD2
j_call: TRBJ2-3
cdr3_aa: CASNTGGGGQGLTDTQYF
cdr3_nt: TGTGCCAGCAACACCGGCGGGGGTGGTCAGGGTCTCACAGATACGCAGTATTTT

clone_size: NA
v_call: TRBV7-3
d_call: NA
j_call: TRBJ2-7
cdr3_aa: CASSLTGGGEQYF
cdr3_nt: TGTGCCAGCAGCTTAACGGGGGGTGGCGAGCAGTACTTC

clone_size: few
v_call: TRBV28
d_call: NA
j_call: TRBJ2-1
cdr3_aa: CASSLGGPQGEQFF
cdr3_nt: TGTGCCAGCAGTTTAGGTGGTCCCCAGGGTGAGCAGTTCTTC

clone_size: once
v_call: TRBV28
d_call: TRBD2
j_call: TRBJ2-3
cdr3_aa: CASRRLPGLAGRVSTDTQYF
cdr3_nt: TGTGCCAGCAGAAGATTACCGGGACTAGCGGGACGGGTGAGCACAGATACGCAGTATTTT

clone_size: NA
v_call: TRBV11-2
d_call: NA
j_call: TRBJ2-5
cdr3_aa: CASSPGQRTVSLQETQYF
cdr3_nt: TGTGCCAGCAGCCCCGGACAGAGGACCGTCTCACTCCAAGAGACCCAGTACTTC

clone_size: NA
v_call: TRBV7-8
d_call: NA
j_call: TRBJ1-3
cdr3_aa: CASSLGVRSTGNTIYF
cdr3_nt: TGTGCCAGCAGCTTAGGGGTCCGCAGCACCGGAAACACCATATATTTT

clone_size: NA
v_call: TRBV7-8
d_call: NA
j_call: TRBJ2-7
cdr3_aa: CASSLGGDYEQYF
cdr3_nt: TGTGCCAGCAGCTTGGGGGGAGACTACGAGCAGTACTTC

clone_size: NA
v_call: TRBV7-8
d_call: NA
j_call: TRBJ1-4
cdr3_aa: CASRPWGGATNEKLFF
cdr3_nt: TGTGCCAGCAGGCCTTGGGGAGGGGCAACTAATGAAAAACTGTTTTTT

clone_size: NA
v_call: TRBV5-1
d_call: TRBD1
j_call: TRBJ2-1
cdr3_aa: CASSLGQGGPNEQFF
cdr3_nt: TGCGCCAGCAGCTTGGGACAGGGTGGGCCCAATGAGCAGTTCTTC

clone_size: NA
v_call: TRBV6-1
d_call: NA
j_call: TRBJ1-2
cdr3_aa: CASRTAFNYGYTF
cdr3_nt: TGTGCCAGCAGGACAGCCTTCAACTATGGCTACACCTTC

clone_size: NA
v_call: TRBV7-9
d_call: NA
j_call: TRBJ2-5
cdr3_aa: CASSPLETQYF
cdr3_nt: TGTGCCAGCAGCCCCTTGGAGACCCAGTACTTC

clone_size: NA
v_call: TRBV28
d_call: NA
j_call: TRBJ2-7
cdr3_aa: CASSFILTADEQYF
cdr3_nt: TGTGCCAGCAGTTTCATCCTGACAGCCGACGAGCAGTACTTC

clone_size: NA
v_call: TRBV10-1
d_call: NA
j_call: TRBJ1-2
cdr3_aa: CASSLDSRNLNYGYTF
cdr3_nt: TGCGCCAGCAGCCTGGACAGTAGGAACTTAAATTATGGCTACACCTTC

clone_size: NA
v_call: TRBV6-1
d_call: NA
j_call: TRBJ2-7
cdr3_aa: CASTQGPAGEQYF
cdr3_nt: TGTGCCAGCACCCAGGGGCCCGCAGGCGAGCAGTACTTC